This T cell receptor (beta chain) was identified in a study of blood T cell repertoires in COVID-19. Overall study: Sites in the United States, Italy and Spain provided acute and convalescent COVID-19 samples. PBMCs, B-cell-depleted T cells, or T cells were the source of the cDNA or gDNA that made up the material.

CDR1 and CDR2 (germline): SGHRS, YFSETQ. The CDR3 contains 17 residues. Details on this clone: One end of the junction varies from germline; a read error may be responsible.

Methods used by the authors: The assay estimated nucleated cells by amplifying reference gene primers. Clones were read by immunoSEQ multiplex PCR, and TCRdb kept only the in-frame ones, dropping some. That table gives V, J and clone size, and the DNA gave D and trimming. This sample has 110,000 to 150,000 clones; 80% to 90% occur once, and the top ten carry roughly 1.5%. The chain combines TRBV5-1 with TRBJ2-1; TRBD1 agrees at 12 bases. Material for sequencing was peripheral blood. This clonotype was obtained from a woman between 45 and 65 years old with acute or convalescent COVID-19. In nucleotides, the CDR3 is TGCCCCAGCAGCGACGGGGGGACAGGGGGCTTCTACAATGAGCAGTTCTTC. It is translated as CPSSDGGTGGFYNEQFF.